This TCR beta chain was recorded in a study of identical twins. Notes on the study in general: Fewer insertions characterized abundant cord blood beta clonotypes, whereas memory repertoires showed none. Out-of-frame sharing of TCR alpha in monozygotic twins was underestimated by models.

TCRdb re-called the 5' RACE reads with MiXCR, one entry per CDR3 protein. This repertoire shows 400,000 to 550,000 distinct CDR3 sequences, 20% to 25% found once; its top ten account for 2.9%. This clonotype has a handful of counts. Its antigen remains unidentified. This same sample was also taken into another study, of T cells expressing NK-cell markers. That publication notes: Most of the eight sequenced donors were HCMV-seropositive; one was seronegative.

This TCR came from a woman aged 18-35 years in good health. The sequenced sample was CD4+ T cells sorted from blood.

In nucleotides, the CDR3 is TGCAGTGCTAGAGATCCGGGGAAACTTTCCTACGAGCAGTACTTC. Its translation: CSARDPGKLSYEQYF. The gene calls are TRBV20-1 and TRBJ2-7, with a tentative D call TRBD2 (5 bases). CDR1 DFQATT and CDR2 SNEGSKA come from the germline V gene (reference sequence). V lost 0 bases and J 1 base, leaving 13 bases between the germline ends. This CDR3 is built from 15 residues.